The rows below give T cell receptor beta chains drawn from one sample of a study of early T cells in non-severe SARS-CoV-2 infection. TCRdb independently ran MiXCR on the 5' RACE reads; one entry per CDR3 protein. This sample has tens of thousands of distinct CDR3 sequences, with more than 15% found just once. The input for sequencing was whole blood, taken at baseline. These receptors originate from an adult who was a healthcare worker with PCR-confirmed SARS-CoV-2 infection or an uninfected control (not recorded which). CDR3s include the opening cysteine and the closing phenylalanine or tryptophan. D genes are given only for firm matches. Some rows mark clone size as missing; the rest say once, few, many or name a class of expanded clone.

CDR3 protein	CDR3 DNA	V gene	J gene	D gene	clone size
CASSQAQAPNYGYTF	TGTGCCAGCAGCCAAGCACAGGCCCCCAACTATGGCTACACCTTC	TRBV14	TRBJ1-2	.	.
CASSQWRAGGISSYNEQFF	TGCGCCAGCAGCCAATGGCGGGCGGGAGGGATTAGCTCCTACAATGAGCAGTTCTTC	TRBV4-3	TRBJ2-1	TRBD2	.
CATSRGSGETYEQYF	TGTGCCACCAGCAGAGGTAGCGGAGAGACCTACGAGCAGTACTTC	TRBV15	TRBJ2-7	.	few
CASSPPTGVHTEAFF	TGTGCCAGCAGCCCCCCCACAGGGGTGCACACTGAAGCTTTCTTT	TRBV7-2	TRBJ1-1	TRBD1	.
CATSDPRDRSYEQYF	TGTGCCACCAGTGACCCTCGGGACAGATCCTACGAGCAGTACTTC	TRBV24-1	TRBJ2-7	TRBD1	.
CASSLGTSGSRNTGELFF	TGTGCCAGCAGCTTGGGGACTAGCGGGAGTCGAAACACCGGGGAGCTGTTTTTT	TRBV11-2	TRBJ2-2	TRBD2	.
CASSLVVGGGQVTQYF	TGTGCCAGCAGCTTAGTAGTGGGGGGCGGACAGGTGACCCAGTACTTC	TRBV7-2	TRBJ2-5	.	.
CASSETSGHTDTQYF	TGTGCCAGCAGCGAGACTAGCGGACACACAGATACGCAGTATTTT	TRBV28	TRBJ2-3	TRBD2	many
CSASPVGGAGTDTQYF	TGCAGTGCTAGCCCAGTCGGCGGGGCCGGCACAGATACGCAGTATTTT	TRBV20-1	TRBJ2-3	.	.
CATSRDMGTAGGGYTF	TGTGCCACCAGCAGAGATATGGGTACCGCCGGGGGTGGCTACACCTTC	TRBV15	TRBJ1-2	.	few
CASTEQTPYGYTF	TGTGCCAGCACCGAGCAGACTCCTTACGGCTACACCTTC	TRBV27	TRBJ1-2	.	many
CAWSRSGGSYEQYF	TGTGCCTGGAGTAGATCAGGGGGGTCTTACGAGCAGTACTTC	TRBV30	TRBJ2-7	.	many
CASTGAGLQETQYF	TGTGCCTCGACAGGGGCCGGCCTTCAAGAGACCCAGTACTTC	TRBV30	TRBJ2-5	TRBD1	few
CASRVTGGNYGYTF	TGTGCCAGCAGGGTGACAGGGGGCAACTATGGCTACACCTTC	TRBV2	TRBJ1-2	TRBD1	few
CASRRTLAVYEQYF	TGTGCCAGTAGACGGACACTAGCGGTATACGAGCAGTACTTC	TRBV6-6	TRBJ2-7	TRBD2	.
CASKDRGRGTGELFF	TGTGCCAGTAAGGACAGGGGGCGAGGAACCGGGGAGCTGTTTTTT	TRBV19	TRBJ2-2	TRBD1	.
CASSSLRGGYEQYF	TGTGCCAGCAGTTCCCTGAGGGGAGGTTACGAGCAGTACTTC	TRBV28	TRBJ2-7	.	few
CASSYDGRGNQPQHF	TGTGCCAGCAGTTATGACGGCCGGGGGAATCAGCCCCAGCATTTT	TRBV6-6	TRBJ1-5	.	many
CSARDNGEKLFF	TGCAGCGCCCGGGACAATGGAGAAAAACTGTTTTTT	TRBV29-1	TRBJ1-4	.	.
CASSRGQINEKLFF	TGTGCCAGCAGTAGGGGACAGATTAATGAAAAACTGTTTTTT	TRBV28	TRBJ1-4	TRBD1	few
CASSTRLAGGYEQYF	TGTGCCAGCAGTACGCGACTAGCGGGAGGGTACGAGCAGTACTTC	TRBV6-2/TRBV6-3	TRBJ2-7	TRBD2	.
CASSQDGLTYEQYF	TGTGCCAGCAGCCAAGACGGCCTAACCTACGAGCAGTACTTC	TRBV3-1	TRBJ2-7	.	few
CATSRPGGAGHTEAFF	TGTGCCACCAGCAGACCTGGGGGCGCCGGCCACACTGAAGCTTTCTTT	TRBV15	TRBJ1-1	.	.
CASSQEWTGGRYGYTF	TGTGCCAGCAGCCAAGAATGGACAGGGGGCAGGTATGGCTACACCTTC	TRBV4-2	TRBJ1-2	TRBD1	few
CASSHGGGKTYNEQFF	TGTGCCAGTAGCCACGGGGGCGGGAAAACCTACAATGAGCAGTTCTTC	TRBV19	TRBJ2-1	.	.
CASSQDQGDYGYTF	TGCGCCAGCAGCCAGGACCAGGGGGACTATGGCTACACCTTC	TRBV4-3	TRBJ1-2	TRBD1	few
CASSEGDRRTYGYTF	TGCGCCAGCAGCGAAGGGGACAGGAGGACCTATGGCTACACCTTC	TRBV5-1	TRBJ1-2	TRBD1	.
CASSRPGTSEQYF	TGTGCCAGCTCACGCCCCGGGACTAGCGAGCAGTACTTC	TRBV18	TRBJ2-7	TRBD2	.
CSVVASTEAFF	TGCAGCGTTGTAGCGTCCACTGAAGCTTTCTTT	TRBV29-1	TRBJ1-1	.	few
CASSSLGLGSEQFF	TGTGCCAGCAGCTCACTGGGACTAGGGAGTGAGCAGTTCTTC	TRBV7-7	TRBJ2-1	TRBD2	.
CSASSDRVSGGYTF	TGCAGTGCTTCTTCCGACAGGGTCAGTGGTGGCTACACCTTC	TRBV20-1	TRBJ1-2	TRBD1	.
CASTLSDRGRREQYF	TGTGCCAGCACCCTATCGGACAGGGGGCGTCGCGAGCAGTACTTC	TRBV12-3/TRBV12-4	TRBJ2-7	TRBD1	.
CASSRSLAESLAKNIQYF	TGTGCCAGCAGCCGAAGTCTAGCGGAGTCCCTAGCCAAAAACATTCAGTACTTC	TRBV7-2	TRBJ2-4	TRBD2	.
CAISQEERSITDTQYF	TGCGCCATCAGCCAAGAGGAGCGGTCAATCACAGATACGCAGTATTTT	TRBV4-1	TRBJ2-3	.	.
CVSHAGKNTEAFF	TGTGTCAGCCACGCAGGGAAGAACACTGAAGCTTTCTTT	TRBV7-8	TRBJ1-1	.	few
CVSSDSQPQHF	TGTGTCAGCAGCGATTCTCAGCCCCAGCATTTT	TRBV2	TRBJ1-5	.	.
CASSLARAEGETQYF	TGTGCCAGCAGCTTAGCGAGAGCGGAGGGGGAGACCCAGTACTTC	TRBV7-6	TRBJ2-5	.	.
CSAKEGAGALYEQYF	TGCAGTGCTAAAGAGGGCGCAGGGGCACTCTACGAGCAGTACTTC	TRBV20-1	TRBJ2-7	.	.
CASSLRDRGGEGYTF	TGTGCCAGCAGCCTCCGAGACAGGGGCGGCGAGGGCTACACCTTC	TRBV6-1	TRBJ1-2	TRBD1	.
CSARGGGAGKLFF	TGCAGTGCTAGAGGAGGGGGGGCTGGGAAACTGTTTTTT	TRBV20-1	TRBJ1-4	.	.
CAISDDRADIQYF	TGTGCCATCAGTGATGACAGGGCTGACATTCAGTACTTC	TRBV10-3	TRBJ2-4	TRBD1	.
CSARSPLGPLHF	TGCAGTGCTAGATCTCCCTTAGGTCCCCTCCACTTT	TRBV20-1	TRBJ1-6	.	few
CASSVTSTDTQYF	TGTGCCAGCAGCGTAACTAGCACAGATACGCAGTATTTT	TRBV9	TRBJ2-3	.	.
CASSPDGSGEQYF	TGTGCCAGCAGCCCGGATGGCTCCGGGGAGCAGTACTTC	TRBV7-9	TRBJ2-7	.	once
CATSGRGSDTQYF	TGTGCCACCAGCGGACGGGGGTCAGATACGCAGTATTTT	TRBV15	TRBJ2-3	.	many
CAWSVGGPPYEQYF	TGTGCCTGGAGTGTAGGCGGTCCCCCCTACGAGCAGTACTTC	TRBV30	TRBJ2-7	.	.
CSVLGGIQETQYF	TGCAGCGTTCTCGGCGGTATCCAAGAGACCCAGTACTTC	TRBV29-1	TRBJ2-5	.	many
CASSRGQAPANYGYTF	TGTGCCAGCAGTCGAGGACAGGCCCCTGCTAACTATGGCTACACCTTC	TRBV27	TRBJ1-2	TRBD1	many
CASSPHPSGTRGEQYF	TGTGCCAGCAGTCCCCATCCTTCCGGGACTAGGGGCGAGCAGTACTTC	TRBV27	TRBJ2-7	TRBD2	.
CASSLEPQGVYEQYF	TGCGCCAGCAGCTTGGAACCCCAAGGGGTCTACGAGCAGTACTTC	TRBV5-1	TRBJ2-7	.	.
CASSFNPPLWGSNEKLFF	TGTGCCAGCAGTTTTAACCCCCCACTGTGGGGCTCTAATGAAAAACTGTTTTTT	TRBV27	TRBJ1-4	.	.
CASSQEWTPTGYTF	TGCGCCAGCAGCCAAGAGTGGACACCTACTGGCTACACCTTC	TRBV4-1	TRBJ1-2	.	.